Sequencing of this T cell receptor (beta chain) was carried out in a study of T-cell memory formation after mild COVID-19. Across the whole study: Clusters were largely donor specific.

Findings of the study overall: There were some responding clones in pre-infection memory, which suggested that cross-reactive memory had joined. Largely, contracting CD4+ clones fell within CM and EM, and contracting CD8+ clones within EMRA.

Each CDR3 protein is one row after TCRdb ran MiXCR on the 5' RACE reads. The table includes 90,000 to 120,000 distinct CDR3 sequences, over 8.5% detected once. As to this clonotype: Its antigen is not known.

This sequence was found in a man in his late teens or twenties who had mild COVID-19 (a few samples of this study predate the infection). Cell type and time point are not known. Sequenced input: PBMCs or a T cell subset sorted from them (not recorded which).

The CDR3 sequence is CASSVVGLAHTGELFF. CDR3 DNA: TGTGCCAGCAGCGTAGTCGGACTAGCGCACACCGGGGAGCTGTTTTTT. The V gene is TRBV9, the J gene TRBJ2-2, with 9 bases identical to TRBD2. The V and J ends lost 0 bases and 3 bases, in that order; junction bases with no gene match: 3. This CDR3 has 16 residues. Germline CDR1 and CDR2: SGDLS and YYNGEE.